This TCR beta chain is from a study of shared clonotypes between healthy human individuals. J lost 4 bases, V lost 0 bases, and 6 bases had no gene match. Looked up from germline, CDR1 is SGHNT and CDR2 is YYREEE (reference sequence). The CDR3 contains 17 residues. Deep-level settings were used for running the assay. In the original analysis: ImmunoSEQ only sent back junction sequences with no quality scores, so filtering was done differently. Sequencing used immunoSEQ multiplex PCR; TCRdb keeps in-frame clones, though not all of them. V and J calls and clone size are as listed in that table; D and trimming were resolved from the DNA. Altogether approximately 460,000 clones are present, roughly three quarters being singletons, with the ten largest covering approximately 12%.

Sequenced input: PBMCs. This sequence was found in a middle-aged woman in good health. Some clones in this sample may be carry-over from other donors' samples. The chain has TRBV5-4 and TRBJ2-7, with 14 nucleotides matching TRBD2. The CDR3 coding sequence is TGTGCCAGCAGCTTGGGCCCAGGACTAGCGGGAGGATACGAGCAGTACTTC. Translating it yields CASSLGPGLAGGYEQYF.